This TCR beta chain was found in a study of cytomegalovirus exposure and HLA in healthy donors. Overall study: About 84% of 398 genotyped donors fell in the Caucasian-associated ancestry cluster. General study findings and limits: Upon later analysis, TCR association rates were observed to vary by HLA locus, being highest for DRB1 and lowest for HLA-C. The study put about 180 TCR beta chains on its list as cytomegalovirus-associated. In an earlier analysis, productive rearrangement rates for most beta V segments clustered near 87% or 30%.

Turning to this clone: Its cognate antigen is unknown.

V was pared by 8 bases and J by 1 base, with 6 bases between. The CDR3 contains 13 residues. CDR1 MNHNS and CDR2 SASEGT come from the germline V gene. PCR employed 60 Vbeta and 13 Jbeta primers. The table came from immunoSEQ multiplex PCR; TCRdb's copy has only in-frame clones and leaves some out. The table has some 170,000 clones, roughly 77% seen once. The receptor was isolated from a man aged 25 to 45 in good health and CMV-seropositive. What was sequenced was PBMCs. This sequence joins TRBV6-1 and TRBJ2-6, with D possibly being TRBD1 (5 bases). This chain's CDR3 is CASDRSGANVLTF. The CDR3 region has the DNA TGTGCCAGCGACAGATCTGGGGCCAACGTCCTGACTTTC.